These 25 T cell receptor beta chains were all obtained from the same sample, sequenced in a study. TCRdb passed the 5' RACE reads through MiXCR, listing each CDR3 protein once. This table holds roughly 55,000 distinct CDR3 sequences, 24% found once. The sample comprised tumor-infiltrating naive CD4+ T cells sorted from the breast tumor. Subset reported: naive CD4+ T cells, CD4+CD45RA+CD25-. Receptor source: a female donor with breast cancer.

This clonotype was observed a handful of times. The chain is built from TRBV7-9 and TRBJ1-5; D is possibly TRBD1 (5 bases). V lost 6 bases and J 1 base, leaving 7 bases between the germline ends. CDR3 length: 13 amino acids. CDR1 SEHNR and CDR2 FQNEAQ come from the germline V gene (reference sequence). The CDR3 DNA follows: TGTGCCAGCAGGCAGGGAAGCAATCAGCCCCAGCATTTT. Amino acids: CASRQGSNQPQHF.

The CDR3 DNA reads as TGCAGCGTTGAAGATCTAGCGGGAACGGCAGATACGCAGTATTTT. This codes for CSVEDLAGTADTQYF. V is TRBV29-1 and J is TRBJ2-3, with 9 bases aligning to TRBD2. V dropped 0 bases and J dropped 4; count of bases not matched to a gene: 5. Per the germline V gene, CDR1 is SQVTM and CDR2 is ANQGSEA. CDR3 length equals 15 residues.

This chain links TRBV18 with TRBJ2-1; D is undetermined. V lost 6 bases, J lost 7 bases, and 10 bases lay in between. CDR3 length equals 12 residues. The germline V gene encodes CDR1 KGHSH and CDR2 LQKENI. This chain's CDR3 is CASSMQANEQFF. The CDR3 DNA is TGTGCCAGCTCGATGCAGGCGAATGAGCAGTTCTTC.

This clonotype appeared a few times. The chain links TRBV28 to TRBJ2-7; tentative D call: TRBD1 (6 bases). CDR3 length: 13 residues. The germline gives CDR1 MDHEN, CDR2 SYDVKM. V gave up 5 bases and J gave up 3 bases, with 11 bases separating them. In DNA form, the CDR3 reads TGTGCCAGCAGTCAAATACAGGGCTACGAGCAGTACTTC. This translates into CASSQIQGYEQYF.

This sequence joins TRBV12-3 or TRBV12-4 and TRBJ2-2; the D gene is possibly TRBD1 (5 bases). V gave up 4 bases and J gave up 6 bases, with 15 bases separating them. The CDR3 extends over 15 amino acids. The DNA of the CDR3 is TGTGCCAGCAGTTCGGCAGGGTCGTTGTCCGGGGAGCTGTTTTTT. Translation gives CASSSAGSLSGELFF.

This clonotype was counted only a few times. The chain combines TRBV6-5 with TRBJ2-1; the match to TRBD2 covers 9 bases. Unmatched junction bases numbered 8, after V lost 7 bases and J lost 4 bases. Germline lookup yields CDR1 MNHEY and CDR2 SVGAGI. The CDR3 length is 15 residues. CDR3 DNA: TGTGCCAGCACCGCCCCACTAGCGGGTTACAATGAGCAGTTCTTC. Its translation is CASTAPLAGYNEQFF.

This clonotype was counted many times. The V gene is TRBV5-1, the J gene TRBJ2-1; TRBD2 is a possible D gene (6 bases). The CDR3 has 12 residues. Trimming took off 5 bases at V and 9 bases at J, with 12 bases between the two ends. CDR1 is SGHRS, CDR2 YFSETQ, per germline. The DNA of the CDR3 is TGCGCCAGCAGTCGTACTAGCACTGAGCAGTTCTTC. Its protein is CASSRTSTEQFF.

This clonotype was picked up a small number of times. CDR3 DNA: TGTGCCAGCAGTCCCGGCACTGACCCGTATGAAAAACTGTTTTTT. This translates into CASSPGTDPYEKLFF. This chain joins TRBV28 and TRBJ1-4, with unresolved D. The germline CDR1 and CDR2 sequences are MDHEN and SYDVKM. Trimming removed 5 bases at V and 6 bases at J, with 16 bases between. The CDR3 extends over 15 amino acids. Filled out from reference TRBV28 and TRBJ1-4, the complete variable domain reads DVKVTQSSRYLVKRTGEKVFLECVQDMDHENMFWYRQDPGLGLRLIYFSYDVKMKEKGDIPEGYSVSREKKERFSLILESASTNQTSMYLCASSPGTDPYEKLFFGSGTQLSVL.

About this clonotype itself: A much larger clone lies one base from this, so it may be a read error. CDR3 nucleotide sequence: TGCGCCGGCAGCTTGGCTGCACCTCCTGGAGGTGAAGCTTTCTTT. Encoded protein: CAGSLAAPPGGEAFF. V usage is TRBV5-1 and J usage is TRBJ1-1, with D hard to call. This CDR3 has 15 amino acids. The V gene's germline CDR1 is SGHRS and CDR2 YFSETQ.

This clonotype was observed a few times. The genes are TRBV24-1 and TRBJ2-1; D gene uncertain. The V gene lost 6 bases and the J gene lost 7 bases, with 15 bases spanning the gap. CDR1 is KGHDR, CDR2 SFDVKD, per germline. CDR3 size: 14 residues. The CDR3 protein is CATSRRSSSNEQFF. CDR3 nucleotide sequence: TGTGCCACCAGTCGACGTAGTTCTTCGAATGAGCAGTTCTTC.

This clonotype was picked up one time. V gene TRBV24-1 combines with J gene TRBJ2-1, with D perhaps matching TRBD2 (5 bases). CDR1 KGHDR and CDR2 SFDVKD come from the germline V gene. Trimming cost V 3 bases and J 9 bases, with 8 bases left between them. The CDR3 extends over 12 amino acids. CDR3 DNA sequence: TGTGCCACCAGTGATCGGACTTTTGAGCAGTTCTTC. It encodes CATSDRTFEQFF.

This clonotype appeared a few times. The gene calls are TRBV5-5 and TRBJ1-1; the D is unclear. The germline V gene has CDR1 SGHKS and CDR2 YYEKEE (reference sequence). Between the trimmed V and J ends, which lost 7 bases and 1 base, there was a span of 8 bases. The CDR3 sequence is 12 residues long. DNA of the CDR3: TGTGCCAGCCGGGCCGAGAACACTGAAGCTTTCTTT. Protein sequence: CASRAENTEAFF.

This clonotype was recorded a few times. This chain connects TRBV7-2 to TRBJ1-1; D not resolved. CDR1 SGHTA and CDR2 FQGNSA come from the germline V gene. This CDR3 has 14 amino acids. V lost 1 base, J lost 0 bases, and 6 bases lay in between. The CDR3 region is CASSLGNMNTEAFF. The CDR3, as DNA: TGTGCCAGCAGCTTAGGTAACATGAACACTGAAGCTTTCTTT.

This clonotype showed up just a few times. It is likely a read error, because the conserved phenylalanine at the end of the CDR3 is missing. The CDR3 sequence is CASNSGRNQPQHC. The CDR3, as DNA: TGTGCCAGCAACTCGGGTAGGAATCAGCCCCAGCATTGT. This sequence joins TRBV7-2 and TRBJ1-5; unclear D gene. This CDR3 contains 13 residues. The V end lost 7 bases, the J end lost 4 bases, and 11 bases lay between the germline ends. Germline V CDR1 and CDR2: SGHTA, FQGNSA.

This clonotype was recorded at least ten times. The V call is TRBV5-1, the J call TRBJ2-3; D perhaps matches TRBD2 (6 bases). This CDR3 has 15 amino acids. V lost 4 bases, J lost 0 bases, and 12 bases lay in between. Germline V lookup: CDR1 SGHRS, CDR2 YFSETQ. As DNA, the CDR3 is TGCGCCAGCAGCCCCGGGAGCACGAGCACAGATACGCAGTATTTT. It yields the protein CASSPGSTSTDTQYF.

A word on this clonotype: This clone may be a read error of a much larger clone one base away. The chain couples TRBV5-6 to TRBJ2-3; the D is unclear. The length of the CDR3 is 14 residues. CDR1 is SGHDT and CDR2 is YYEEEE in the germline V gene. As DNA, the CDR3 is TGTGCCGGCAGCTTGTGGGGTTTGGGAGATACGCAGTATTTT. It translates to CAGSLWGLGDTQYF.

This clonotype was seen more than once but under ten times. The V and J genes are TRBV7-2 and TRBJ2-1, with 8 bases identical to TRBD1. V was clipped by 0 bases and J by 0 bases; unmatched bases: 1. The CDR3 runs 16 residues. The germline CDR1 and CDR2 sequences are SGHTA and FQGNSA. The CDR3 sequence: CASSLAGTGSYNEQFF. CDR3 DNA sequence: TGTGCCAGCAGCTTAGCCGGGACAGGCTCCTACAATGAGCAGTTCTTC.

The chain combines TRBV18 with TRBJ2-1; 11 bases are shared with TRBD2. V lost 8 bases and J lost 0; bases outside the gene matches: 6. The CDR3 has 16 amino acids. The germline CDR1 and CDR2 sequences are KGHSH and LQKENI. CDR3 protein: CASTTSGIPSYNEQFF. In nucleotides, the CDR3 is TGTGCCAGCACGACTAGCGGGATCCCCTCCTACAATGAGCAGTTCTTC.

The rearrangement uses TRBV20-1 and TRBJ2-5; 7 bases are shared with TRBD2. With V trimmed by 6 bases and J by 5 bases, 15 bases remained unmatched. The CDR3 sequence is 15 residues long. Germline CDR1 reads DFQATT; CDR2 reads SNEGSKA (reference sequence). CDR3: CSARPRGGGRETQYF. The CDR3 nucleotides read TGCAGTGCGCGCCCGAGGGGCGGGGGACGGGAGACCCAGTACTTC.

V gene TRBV5-1 combines with J gene TRBJ2-3, with 10 bases identical to TRBD2. The CDR3 has 14 residues. V was pared by 7 bases and J by 0 bases, with 2 bases of the junction left unmatched. Germline V lookup: CDR1 SGHRS, CDR2 YFSETQ. The CDR3 reads CASERGGSTDTQYF. In DNA, the CDR3 is TGCGCCAGCGAGCGGGGGGGCAGCACAGATACGCAGTATTTT.

Comment on this clonotype: Just one base apart from a much larger clone, this may be a read error. V usage is TRBV6-5 and J usage is TRBJ1-1; D unresolved. Germline lookup yields CDR1 MNHEY and CDR2 SVGAGI. This CDR3 comprises 14 residues. Written as DNA, the CDR3 is TGTGCCAGCAGTTCACACGACACATACACTGGAGCTTTCTTT. This gives the protein CASSSHDTYTGAFF.

V is TRBV7-9 and J is TRBJ2-7, with unresolved D. Looked up from germline, CDR1 is SEHNR and CDR2 is FQNEAQ (reference sequence). V lost 6 bases and J 5 bases, leaving 14 bases between the germline ends. The CDR3 has 13 amino acids. The CDR3 coding sequence is TGTGCCAGCAGTCCCGAGGTGTGGAACGAGCAGTACTTC. It translates to CASSPEVWNEQYF.

The chain has TRBV5-1 and TRBJ2-7; D uncertain. The CDR3 length is 13 residues. V shed 4 bases and J shed 5 bases, with 13 bases lying between them. Germline CDR1 SGHRS, CDR2 YFSETQ. In DNA form, the CDR3 reads TGCGCCAGCAGCGCCCAAGGATGGGACGAGCAGTACTTC. It translates to CASSAQGWDEQYF.

A few counts support this clonotype. V is TRBV6-1 and J is TRBJ1-6; the match to TRBD1 covers 8 bases. Germline V gene lookup returns CDR1 MNHNS and CDR2 SASEGT. The CDR3 has 13 amino acids. V shed 10 bases, J shed 7 bases, and the junction held 6 bases outside the gene matches. This CDR3 reads CATPQGVNSPLHF. The CDR3 region has the DNA TGTGCCACCCCACAGGGGGTGAATTCACCCCTCCACTTT.

This clonotype was recorded a few times. The CDR3 reads CASSIGHNYGYTF. The DNA of the CDR3 is TGTGCCAGCAGCATAGGGCATAACTATGGCTACACCTTC. The genes are TRBV11-2 and TRBJ1-2; D is unresolved. Per the germline V gene, CDR1 is SGHAT and CDR2 is FQNNGV. V lost 5 bases and J lost 1, with 8 bases in between. The CDR3 is made up of 13 amino acids.